This T cell receptor beta chain was captured in a study of cytomegalovirus exposure and HLA in healthy donors. The CDR3 has 14 residues. Germline V gene lookup returns CDR1 LNHDA and CDR2 SQIVND (reference sequence). Losses at the gene ends were 5 bases for V and 5 bases for J; bases not matched to a gene: 6. Primers: 60 Vbeta forward and 13 Jbeta reverse. The table came from immunoSEQ multiplex PCR; TCRdb's copy has only in-frame clones and leaves some out. The sample records some 130,000 clones, 79% being singletons. This TCR was sampled from a man aged 18 to 35 in good health and CMV-seronegative. The chain has TRBV19 and TRBJ2-5; TRBD1 matches 9 bases. The sequenced material came from PBMCs. CDR3 protein: CASSSQGAGETQYF. Written as DNA, the CDR3 is TGTGCCAGTAGTTCACAGGGGGCTGGGGAGACCCAGTACTTC.